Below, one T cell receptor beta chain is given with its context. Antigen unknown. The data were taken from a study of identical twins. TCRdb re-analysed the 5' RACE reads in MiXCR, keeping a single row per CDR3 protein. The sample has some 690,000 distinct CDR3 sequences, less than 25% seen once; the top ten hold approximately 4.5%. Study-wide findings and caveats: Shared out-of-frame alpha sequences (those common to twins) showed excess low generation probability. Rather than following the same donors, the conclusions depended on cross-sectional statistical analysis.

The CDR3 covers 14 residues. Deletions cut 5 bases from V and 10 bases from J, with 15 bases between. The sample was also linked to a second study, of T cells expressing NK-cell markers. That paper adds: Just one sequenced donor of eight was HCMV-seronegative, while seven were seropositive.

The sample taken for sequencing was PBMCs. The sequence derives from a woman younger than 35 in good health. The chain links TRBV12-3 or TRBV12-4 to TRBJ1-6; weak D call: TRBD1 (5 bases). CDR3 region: CASSGRTSRSPLHF. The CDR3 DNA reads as TGTGCCAGCAGTGGCAGGACATCAAGATCACCCCTCCACTTT.